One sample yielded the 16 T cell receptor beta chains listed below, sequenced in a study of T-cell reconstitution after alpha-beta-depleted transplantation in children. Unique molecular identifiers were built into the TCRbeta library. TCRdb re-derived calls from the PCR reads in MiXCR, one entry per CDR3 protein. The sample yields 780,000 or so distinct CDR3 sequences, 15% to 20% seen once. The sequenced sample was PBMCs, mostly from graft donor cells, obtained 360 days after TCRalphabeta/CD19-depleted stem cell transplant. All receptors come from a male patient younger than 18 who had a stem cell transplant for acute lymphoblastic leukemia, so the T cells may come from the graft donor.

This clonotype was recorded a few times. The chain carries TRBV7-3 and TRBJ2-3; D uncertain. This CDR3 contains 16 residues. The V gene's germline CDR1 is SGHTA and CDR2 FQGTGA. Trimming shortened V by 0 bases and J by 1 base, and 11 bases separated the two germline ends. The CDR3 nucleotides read TGTGCCAGCAGCTTAACGACCCTTCCCCGCACAGATACGCAGTATTTT. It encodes CASSLTTLPRTDTQYF.

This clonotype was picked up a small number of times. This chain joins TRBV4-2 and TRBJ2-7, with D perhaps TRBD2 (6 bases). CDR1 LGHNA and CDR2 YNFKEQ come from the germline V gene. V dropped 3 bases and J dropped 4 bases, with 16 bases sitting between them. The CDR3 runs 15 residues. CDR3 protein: CASSQGGPGLYEQYF. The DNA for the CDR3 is TGTGCCAGCAGCCAGGGAGGTCCTGGTCTGTACGAGCAGTACTTC.

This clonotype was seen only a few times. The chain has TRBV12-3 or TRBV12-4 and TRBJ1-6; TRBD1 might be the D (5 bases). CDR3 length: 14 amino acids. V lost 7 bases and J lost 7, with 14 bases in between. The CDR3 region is CASTLWGWNSPLHF. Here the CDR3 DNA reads TGTGCCAGCACCCTTTGGGGGTGGAATTCACCCCTCCACTTT.

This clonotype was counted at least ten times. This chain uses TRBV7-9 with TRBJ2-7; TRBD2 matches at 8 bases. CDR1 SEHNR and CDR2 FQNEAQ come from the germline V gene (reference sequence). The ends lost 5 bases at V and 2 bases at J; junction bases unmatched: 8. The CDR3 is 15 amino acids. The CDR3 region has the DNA TGTGCCAGCAGCCCCCGCGCGGGAGGACCCTACGAGCAGTACTTC. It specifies CASSPRAGGPYEQYF.

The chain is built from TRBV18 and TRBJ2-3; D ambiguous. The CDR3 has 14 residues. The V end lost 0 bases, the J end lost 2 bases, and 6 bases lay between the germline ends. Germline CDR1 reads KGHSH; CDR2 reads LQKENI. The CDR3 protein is CASSPPADTDTQYF. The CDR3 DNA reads TGTGCCAGCTCACCACCCGCAGACACAGATACGCAGTATTTT.

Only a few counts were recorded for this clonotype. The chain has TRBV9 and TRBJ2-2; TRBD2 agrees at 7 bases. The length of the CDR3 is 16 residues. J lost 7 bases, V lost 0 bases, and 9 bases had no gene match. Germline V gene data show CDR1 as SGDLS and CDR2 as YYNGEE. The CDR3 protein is CASSVGGGSRIGELFF. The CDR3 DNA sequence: TGTGCCAGCAGCGTAGGCGGCGGGAGTAGGATCGGGGAGCTGTTTTTT.

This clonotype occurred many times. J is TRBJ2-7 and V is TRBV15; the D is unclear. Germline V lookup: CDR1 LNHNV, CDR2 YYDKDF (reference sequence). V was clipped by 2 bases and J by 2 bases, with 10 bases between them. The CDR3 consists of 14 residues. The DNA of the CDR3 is TGTGCCACCAGCAGAAATAAATTAGCCTACGAGCAGTACTTC. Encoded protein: CATSRNKLAYEQYF. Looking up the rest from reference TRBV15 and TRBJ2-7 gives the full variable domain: DAMVIQNPRYQVTQFGKPVTLSCSQTLNHNVMYWYQQKSSQAPKLLFHYYDKDFNNEADTPDNFQSRRPNTSFCFLDIRSPGLGDTAMYLCATSRNKLAYEQYFGPGTRLTVT.

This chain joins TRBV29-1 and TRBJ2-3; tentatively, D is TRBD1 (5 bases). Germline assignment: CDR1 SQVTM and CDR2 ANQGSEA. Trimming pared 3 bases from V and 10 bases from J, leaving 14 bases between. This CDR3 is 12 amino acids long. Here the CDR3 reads CSVDDQGPSQYF. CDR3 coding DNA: TGCAGCGTTGACGATCAGGGTCCATCGCAGTATTTT.

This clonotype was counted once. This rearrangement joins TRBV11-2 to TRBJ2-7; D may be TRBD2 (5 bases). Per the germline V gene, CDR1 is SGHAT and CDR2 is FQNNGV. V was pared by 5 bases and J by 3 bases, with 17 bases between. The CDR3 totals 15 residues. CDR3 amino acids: CASSPLRASNYEQYF. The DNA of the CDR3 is TGTGCCAGCAGCCCTCTCCGAGCTAGCAACTACGAGCAGTACTTC. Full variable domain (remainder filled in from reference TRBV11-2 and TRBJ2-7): EAGVAQSPRYKIIEKRQSVAFWCNPISGHATLYWYQQILGQGPKLLIQFQNNGVVDDSQLPKDRFSAERLKGVDSTLKIQPAKLEDSAVYLCASSPLRASNYEQYFGPGTRLTVT.

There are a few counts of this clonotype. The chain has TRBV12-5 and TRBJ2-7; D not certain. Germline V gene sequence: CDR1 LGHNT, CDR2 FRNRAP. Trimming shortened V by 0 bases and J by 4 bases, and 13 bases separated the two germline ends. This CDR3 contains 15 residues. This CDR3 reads CASGLVLSTRYEQYF. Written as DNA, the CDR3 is TGTGCTAGTGGTTTGGTACTTTCAACGCGTTACGAGCAGTACTTC.

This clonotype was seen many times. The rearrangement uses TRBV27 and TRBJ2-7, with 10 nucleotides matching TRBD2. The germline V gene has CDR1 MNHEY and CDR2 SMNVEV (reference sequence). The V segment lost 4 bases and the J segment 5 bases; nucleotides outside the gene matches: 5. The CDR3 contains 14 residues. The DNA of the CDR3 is TGTGCCAGCAGTTACTCACTAGCGGGAAACGAGCAGTACTTC. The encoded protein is CASSYSLAGNEQYF.

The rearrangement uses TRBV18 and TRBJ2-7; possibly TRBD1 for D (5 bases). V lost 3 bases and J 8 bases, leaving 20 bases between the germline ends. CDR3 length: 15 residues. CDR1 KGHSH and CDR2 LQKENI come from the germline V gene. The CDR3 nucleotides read TGTGCCAGCTCACCGCCGGACAACTTGGACCCCCAGCAGTACTTC. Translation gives CASSPPDNLDPQQYF.

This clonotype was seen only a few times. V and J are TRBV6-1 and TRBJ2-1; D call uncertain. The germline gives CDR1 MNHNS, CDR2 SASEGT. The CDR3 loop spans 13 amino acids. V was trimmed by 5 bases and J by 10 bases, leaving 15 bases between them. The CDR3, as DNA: TGTGCCAGCAGTCCAATAACGGCAGGCGAGCAGTTCTTC. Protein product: CASSPITAGEQFF.

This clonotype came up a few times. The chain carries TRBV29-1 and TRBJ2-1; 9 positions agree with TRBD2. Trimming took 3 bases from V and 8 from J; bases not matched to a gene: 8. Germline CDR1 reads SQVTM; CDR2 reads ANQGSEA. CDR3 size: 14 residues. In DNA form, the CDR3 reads TGCAGCGTTGACTGGCTAGCGGGATACGATGAGCAGTTCTTC. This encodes CSVDWLAGYDEQFF.

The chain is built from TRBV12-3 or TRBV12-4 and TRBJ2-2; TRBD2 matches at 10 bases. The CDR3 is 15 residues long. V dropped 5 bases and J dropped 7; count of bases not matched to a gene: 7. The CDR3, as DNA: TGTGCCAGCAGTAAACTAGCGGGAAAGGACGGGGAGCTGTTTTTT. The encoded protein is CASSKLAGKDGELFF.

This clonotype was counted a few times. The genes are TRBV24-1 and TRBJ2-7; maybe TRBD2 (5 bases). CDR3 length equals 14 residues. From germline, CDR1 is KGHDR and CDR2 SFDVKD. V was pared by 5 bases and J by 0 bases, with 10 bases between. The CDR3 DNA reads TGTGCCACCAGTGGAGGGTTACTCTCCTACGAGCAGTACTTC. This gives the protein CATSGGLLSYEQYF.